The clone carrying this T cell receptor (beta chain) was counted once. This record belongs to a study of blood T cell repertoires in COVID-19. Study as a whole: COVID-19 samples collected from the United States, Italy and Spain covered acute and convalescent phases. T cells, B-cell-depleted T cells, or PBMCs supplied cDNA or gDNA.

Under the authors' procedure: Using reference gene primer amplification, nucleated cell counts were estimated. Clones were sequenced by immunoSEQ multiplex PCR, and TCRdb holds only the in-frame ones, with some missing. For V, J and clone size, that table is used; D and trimming come from the DNA. This sample carries 30,000 to 50,000 clones, around four fifths of them seen once, and the ten largest clones take around 13%. This CDR3 comprises 15 residues. The V gene's germline CDR1 is MDHEN and CDR2 SYDVKM. With V trimmed by 5 bases and J by 4 bases, 5 bases remained unmatched. This sequence was found in a man in his forties or fifties with active or convalescent COVID-19. Input material: peripheral blood. V and J are TRBV28 and TRBJ1-5, with TRBD1 matching 10 bases. For the CDR3, the DNA is TGTGCCAGCAGTGGGACAGGGGCTGGTAATCAGCCCCAGCATTTT. Encoded protein: CASSGTGAGNQPQHF.